Listed below are T cell receptor beta chains from one sample, sequenced in a study of blood T cell repertoires in COVID-19. This table comes from immunoSEQ multiplex PCR, and its TCRdb copy is limited to in-frame clones, with some not included. The table lists approximately 160,000 clones, over 90% of them singletons, with approximately 0.5% in the top ten. The sample consisted of peripheral blood. The receptors were gathered from a man between 45 and 60 years old with acute or convalescent COVID-19. Both conserved end residues are part of each CDR3. The D gene is left open where the match is weak. The size entry is marked missing in some rows and otherwise reads once, few, many or a size class.

d_call	v_call	j_call	clone_size	cdr3_aa	cdr3_nt
TRBD1	TRBV7-2	TRBJ2-5	-	CASSLGTGGPETQYF	TGTGCCAGCAGCTTAGGGACAGGGGGCCCTGAGACCCAGTACTTC
-	TRBV7-3	TRBJ1-1	-	CASSSSGQPNTEAFF	TGTGCCAGCAGCTCCTCGGGACAACCGAACACTGAAGCTTTCTTT
-	TRBV28	TRBJ1-1	once	CASSFGWRGRLHTEAFF	TGTGCCAGCAGTTTCGGCTGGCGCGGGCGGTTGCACACTGAAGCTTTCTTT
-	TRBV7-9	TRBJ1-2	-	CASSFELANYGYTF	TGTGCCAGCAGCTTTGAACTTGCTAACTATGGCTACACCTTC
TRBD2	TRBV30	TRBJ2-1	-	CAWSVLAAYNEQFF	TGTGCCTGGAGTGTACTAGCGGCCTACAATGAGCAGTTCTTC
-	TRBV2	TRBJ1-6	few	CASEGGRSNSPLHF	TGTGCCAGCGAGGGCGGCAGATCTAATTCACCCCTCCACTTT
TRBD2	TRBV28	TRBJ2-1	-	CASSSSGRSYNEQFF	TGTGCCAGCAGTTCTAGCGGGCGCTCCTACAATGAGCAGTTCTTC
-	TRBV3-1/TRBV3-2	TRBJ2-1	-	CASSLSNEQFF	TGTGCCAGCAGCCTCTCTAATGAGCAGTTCTTC
-	TRBV12-3/TRBV12-4	TRBJ2-5	-	CASRPGGLETQYF	TGTGCCAGCAGACCTGGAGGGTTAGAGACCCAGTACTTC
TRBD2	TRBV28	TRBJ2-1	-	CASSPWTSGAYNEQFF	TGTGCCAGCAGCCCCTGGACTAGCGGGGCTTACAATGAGCAGTTCTTC
TRBD1	TRBV7-9	TRBJ1-1	-	CASSYGQGAEAFF	TGTGCCAGCAGCTATGGACAGGGCGCTGAAGCTTTCTTT
TRBD2	TRBV7-2	TRBJ2-7	-	CASSFGTSASYEQYF	TGTGCCAGCAGCTTCGGGACTAGCGCCTCCTACGAGCAGTACTTC
TRBD2	TRBV5-1	TRBJ2-3	-	CASSSGLAGGPSLMGTQYF	TGCGCCAGCAGCTCGGGACTAGCGGGGGGTCCCTCCCTTATGGGTACGCAGTATTTT
-	TRBV4-2	TRBJ2-3	once	CASSQDRGSTDTQYF	TGTGCCAGCAGCCAAGACAGGGGAAGCACAGATACGCAGTATTTT
-	TRBV6-2/TRBV6-3	TRBJ2-1	once	CASSYPKGASQYNEQFF	TGTGCCAGCAGTTACCCGAAAGGGGCCAGCCAATACAATGAGCAGTTCTTC
TRBD1	TRBV5-4	TRBJ1-6	-	CASSQSWDRVDSPLHF	TGTGCCAGCAGCCAATCCTGGGACAGGGTGGATTCACCCCTCCACTTT
TRBD1	TRBV19	TRBJ1-2	-	CASSIQTGDFGYGYTF	TGTGCCAGTAGTATACAAACAGGGGACTTCGGCTATGGCTACACCTTC
-	TRBV5-1	TRBJ2-5	-	CASSRSGFQETQYF	TGCGCCAGCAGCCGCAGCGGATTTCAAGAGACCCAGTACTTC
-	TRBV29-1	TRBJ1-1	once	CSVGSVSNTEAFF	TGCAGCGTTGGGTCGGTGTCGAACACTGAAGCTTTCTTT
TRBD1	TRBV5-1	TRBJ1-4	-	CASSVTGGVSEKLFF	TGCGCCAGCAGCGTCACAGGGGGTGTCAGTGAAAAACTGTTTTTT
TRBD2	TRBV7-9	TRBJ2-2	-	CASSYTSGRNTGELFF	TGTGCCAGCAGCTACACTAGCGGGAGAAACACCGGGGAGCTGTTTTTT
-	TRBV11-1	TRBJ2-3	-	CASRGANTDTQYF	TGTGCCAGCAGGGGGGCCAACACAGATACGCAGTATTTT
-	TRBV28	TRBJ1-4	-	CASSSGQYTEKLFF	TGTGCCAGCAGTTCAGGACAGTATACGGAAAAACTGTTTTTT
-	TRBV28	TRBJ2-3	-	CASSLGLYGFGITDTQYF	TGTGCCAGCAGTTTAGGTCTTTACGGCTTCGGGATCACAGATACGCAGTATTTT
-	TRBV11-3	TRBJ1-1	-	CASSLRGVNTEAFF	TGTGCCAGCAGCTTAAGAGGAGTTAACACTGAAGCTTTCTTT